This T cell receptor beta chain was found in a study of blood T cell repertoires in COVID-19. About the study: Recovery among Cohort 3 donors was established by two negative PCRs, clearance, or symptom resolution. Sites in the United States, Italy and Spain provided acute and convalescent COVID-19 samples.

Participant reports of clinical history set cohort assignment. In the source study's methods: Amplification of reference gene primers provided the estimated nucleated cell counts. The data were produced by immunoSEQ multiplex PCR, yet TCRdb's version contains in-frame clones alone and is incomplete. Clonal size and the V and J genes are those of that table, whereas D and trimming came from the DNA. Of about 360,000 clones listed, over 75% are singletons. Germline CDR1 is LGHDT and CDR2 is YNNKEL (reference sequence). The CDR3 totals 15 residues. V shed 2 bases and J shed 0 bases, with 11 bases lying between them.

The chain combines TRBV3-1 (or the pseudogene TRBV3-2) with TRBJ2-7; D possibly corresponds to TRBD1 (6 bases). The source is a man aged 40-55 years in a cohort exposed to, infected with or recovered from COVID-19 (not recorded which). The material sequenced was PBMCs or T cells enriched from blood (not recorded which). The CDR3 coding sequence is TGTGCCAGCAGCCAACCGGGACAAAGCTCCTACGAGCAGTACTTC. Protein product: CASSQPGQSSYEQYF.